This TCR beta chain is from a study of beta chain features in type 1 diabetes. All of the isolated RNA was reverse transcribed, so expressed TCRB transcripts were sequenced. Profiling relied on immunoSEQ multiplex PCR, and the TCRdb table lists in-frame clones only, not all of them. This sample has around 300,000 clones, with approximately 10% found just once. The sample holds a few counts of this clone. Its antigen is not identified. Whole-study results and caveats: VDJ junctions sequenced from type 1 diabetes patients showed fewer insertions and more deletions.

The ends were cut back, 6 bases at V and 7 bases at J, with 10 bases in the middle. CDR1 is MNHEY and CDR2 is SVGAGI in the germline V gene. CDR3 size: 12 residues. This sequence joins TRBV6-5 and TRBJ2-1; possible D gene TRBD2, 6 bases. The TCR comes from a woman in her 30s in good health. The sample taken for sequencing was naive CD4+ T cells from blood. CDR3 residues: CASSHRGNEQFF. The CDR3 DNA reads TGTGCCAGCAGCCACCGGGGGAATGAGCAGTTCTTC.